Listed below are T cell receptor beta chains from one sample, sequenced in a study of T cell responses to AZD1222 COVID-19 vaccine. Sequencing used immunoSEQ multiplex PCR; TCRdb keeps in-frame clones, though not all of them. In the table there are about 150,000 clones, around 90% of which are singletons. The specimen comprised peripheral blood, sampled on day 0 of AZD1222 vaccination. These receptors were obtained from an adult in good health. The CDR3 runs from the conserved cysteine through the conserved F or W. Each record gives: clone size, D gene, J gene, V gene, CDR3 DNA, CDR3 protein. The D gene is left open where the match is weak. For some rows the clone size is stated as once, few or many, or as a class when expanded; others skip it.

NA NA TRBJ1-4 TRBV4-1 TGCGCCAGCAGCCAGGAGGGACTTAGGTCTGAAAAACTGTTTTTT CASSQEGLRSEKLFF
NA TRBD2 TRBJ2-3 TRBV27 TGTGCCAGCAGTCTGCGGGGGGCTTATACGCAGTATTTT CASSLRGAYTQYF
NA TRBD1 TRBJ1-5 TRBV6-5 TGTGCCAGCAGGGGACAGCCCAATCAGCCCCAGCATTTT CASRGQPNQPQHF
NA NA TRBJ1-2 TRBV6-5 TGTGCCAGCAGTTACAGCAGGGGCTATGGCTACACCTTC CASSYSRGYGYTF
NA TRBD1 TRBJ2-3 TRBV19 TGTGCCAGTAGTATTGGGACAGACACAGATACGCAGTATTTT CASSIGTDTDTQYF
few NA TRBJ1-6 TRBV28 TGTGCCAGCAGTTTCGCAAGCTCCTATAATTCACCCCTCCACTTT CASSFASSYNSPLHF
NA NA TRBJ1-1 TRBV12-3/TRBV12-4 TGTGCCAGCAGTCCTGATCAGAACACTGAAGCTTTCTTT CASSPDQNTEAFF
NA NA TRBJ1-4 TRBV6-6 TGTGCCAGCAGCGACCCATTGGAAAAACTGTTTTTT CASSDPLEKLFF
NA NA TRBJ2-5 TRBV7-9 TGTGCCAGCAGAAACAAGCTAGAGACCCAGTACTTC CASRNKLETQYF
NA NA TRBJ1-2 TRBV6-1 TGTGCCAGCAGTGATTACTATGGCTACACCTTC CASSDYYGYTF
NA NA TRBJ2-3 TRBV20-1 TGCAGTGCTAGTGTGGGCACAGATACGCAGTATTTT CSASVGTDTQYF
NA NA TRBJ2-1 TRBV15 TGTGCCACCGGTGACTCCTACAATGAGCAGTTCTTC CATGDSYNEQFF
few TRBD1 TRBJ1-5 TRBV2 TGTGCCAGCAGGGGACAGGGTGGATATCAGCCCCAGCATTTT CASRGQGGYQPQHF
once NA TRBJ2-7 TRBV19 TGTGCCAGTAGTACAGGGACGGGCTACGAGCAGTACTTC CASSTGTGYEQYF
NA NA TRBJ1-4 TRBV19 TGTGCCAGTAGGGGAGTGGGGACGGCTAATGAAAAACTGTTTTTT CASRGVGTANEKLFF
NA NA TRBJ2-3 TRBV2 TGTGCCAGCAGTCGGGACGACTTCACAGATACGCAGTATTTT CASSRDDFTDTQYF
once NA TRBJ1-6 TRBV2 TGTGCCAGCAGTGGGTATGGGGCGGATAATTCACCCCTCCACTTT CASSGYGADNSPLHF
NA TRBD2 TRBJ2-5 TRBV7-2 TGTGCCAGCAGCTTAATGGCGGGGGGGCGAGAGACCCAGTACTTC CASSLMAGGRETQYF
few TRBD2 TRBJ2-1 TRBV19 TGTGCCAGTAGTCAGAGCGGGGGGGCGACGGAGCAGTTCTTC CASSQSGGATEQFF
NA NA TRBJ2-2 TRBV3-1/TRBV3-2 TGTGCCAGCAGCCCCCAGGGTAACACCGGGGAGCTGTTTTTT CASSPQGNTGELFF
NA NA TRBJ1-6 TRBV6-1 TGTGCCAGCAGTGAAGGTCAGGGAAAATCCTATAATTCACCCCTCCACTTT CASSEGQGKSYNSPLHF
few NA TRBJ1-2 TRBV5-1 TGCGCCAGCAGCTTGGGGCAGGCAGATGATGGCTACACCTTC CASSLGQADDGYTF
few NA TRBJ2-3 TRBV4-1 TGCGCCAGCAGCCAAGGGGGGTCTAGCACAGATACGCAGTATTTT CASSQGGSSTDTQYF
NA TRBD2 TRBJ2-7 TRBV6-2/TRBV6-3 TGTGCCAGCAGTAATAGCGGGGGGACCTCCTACGAGCAGTACTTC CASSNSGGTSYEQYF
few NA TRBJ2-5 TRBV12-5 TGTGCTAGTGGTTTGGAAGGGAAGACCCAGTACTTC CASGLEGKTQYF
NA NA TRBJ1-6 TRBV5-1 TGCGCCAGCAGATTCGACGGCAATTCACCCCTCCACTTT CASRFDGNSPLHF
NA NA TRBJ2-5 TRBV12-5 TGTGCTAGTGGTTTGGTAGAGATAGGAGGGACCCAGTACTTC CASGLVEIGGTQYF
NA TRBD1 TRBJ1-1 TRBV28 TGTGCCAGCAGTTTAACGCAGGGGGAGACTGAAGCTTTCTTT CASSLTQGETEAFF
NA NA TRBJ2-7 TRBV3-1/TRBV3-2 TGTGCCAGCAGCCAAGGGGACTTTACCTACGAGCAGTACTTC CASSQGDFTYEQYF
NA NA TRBJ1-6 TRBV10-3 TGTGCCATCAGGAACATCGCCGATTCACCCCTCCACTTT CAIRNIADSPLHF
NA NA TRBJ1-1 TRBV5-1 TGCGCCAGCAGCATTACAGGGCTCAGCACTGAAGCTTTCTTT CASSITGLSTEAFF
NA NA TRBJ2-7 TRBV18 TGTGCCAGCTCACCACCGAACACCGCGGAGGAGCAGTACTTC CASSPPNTAEEQYF
once TRBD1 TRBJ2-1 TRBV29-1 TGCAGCGTTATGGGACAGGGGGCCGGTCATGAGCAGTTCTTC CSVMGQGAGHEQFF
NA NA TRBJ1-1 TRBV21-1 TGTGCCAGCAGCAAAGACTGGACACCTAACACTGAAGCTTTCTTT CASSKDWTPNTEAFF
NA NA TRBJ1-2 TRBV6-5 TGTGCCATCGATTATGGGGGGAATGAGGGCTACACCTTC CAIDYGGNEGYTF
NA NA TRBJ2-2 TRBV6-4 TGTGCCAGCAGTGAAAATATCCTCACCGGGGAGCTGTTTTTT CASSENILTGELFF
NA NA TRBJ2-7 TRBV28 TGTGCCAGCAGTTTATCGAATAGGCCACCCTACGAGCAGTACTTC CASSLSNRPPYEQYF
once NA TRBJ2-1 TRBV12-3/TRBV12-4 TGTGCCAGCAGTTTGACAGGCGGTGAGCAGTTCTTC CASSLTGGEQFF
NA NA TRBJ2-5 TRBV6-1 TGTGCCAGCAGTGAAACGGGGACGGTACAAGAGACCCAGTACTTC CASSETGTVQETQYF
NA NA TRBJ1-3 TRBV2 TGTGCCAGCAGAGTGACCGTCGACTTTTCTGGAAACACCATATATTTT CASRVTVDFSGNTIYF
NA TRBD1 TRBJ2-2 TRBV7-2 TGTGCCAGCAGCCCAAGTACCGGGACAGGAAACACCGGGGAGCTGTTTTTT CASSPSTGTGNTGELFF
NA TRBD1 TRBJ2-1 TRBV29-1 TGCAGCGGGGGGGACAGGGCCGCGAGGAGCTCCTACAATGAGCAGTTCTTC CSGGDRAARSSYNEQFF
NA NA TRBJ2-1 TRBV7-9 TGTGCCAGCAGCCAACAACAGGGTTCCTACAATGAGCAGTTCTTC CASSQQQGSYNEQFF
NA NA TRBJ1-1 TRBV25-1 TGTGCCAGCAGCCGAATGATTTGGGTCCCCGGGAGCACTGAAGCTTTCTTT CASSRMIWVPGSTEAFF
NA NA TRBJ2-7 TRBV11-2 TGTGCCAGCAGCTTAAGTGGGGGGCCCTACGAGCAGTACTTC CASSLSGGPYEQYF
NA NA TRBJ2-7 TRBV14 TGTGCCAGCAGCCAAGAGACGCCGACGGGAGAGCAGTACTTC CASSQETPTGEQYF
NA NA TRBJ1-3 TRBV7-2 TGTGCCAGCAGCTTAACCGGGGGGTCTGGAAACACCATATATTTT CASSLTGGSGNTIYF
NA NA TRBJ1-1 TRBV19 TGTGCCAGTAGTACTGGGAATGAGAGATCTGAAGCTTTCTTT CASSTGNERSEAFF
NA NA TRBJ1-1 TRBV2 TGTGCCAGCATCGAAGGAGGAATGGGGGACACTGAAGCTTTCTTT CASIEGGMGDTEAFF
NA NA TRBJ2-7 TRBV27 TGTGCCAGCAGCCCAACCTACAGGGAATATTATTACGAGCAGTACTTC CASSPTYREYYYEQYF
NA NA TRBJ1-1 TRBV25-1 TGTGCCAGCAGTACGGGGGGGCCAGCCAACACTGAAGCTTTCTTT CASSTGGPANTEAFF
NA NA TRBJ1-1 TRBV3-1/TRBV3-2 TGTGCCAGCAGCCAGGGGGCGGGAGCTTTCTTT CASSQGAGAFF
NA TRBD1 TRBJ1-4 TRBV6-2/TRBV6-3 TGTGCCAGCAGTTACCCAGGGGGCGAAGAAAAACTGTTTTTT CASSYPGGEEKLFF